This T cell receptor beta chain came from a study of cytomegalovirus exposure and HLA in healthy donors. Study information: The Caucasian-associated ancestry cluster held roughly 84% of around 380 genotyped donors.

The PCR ran on 60 Vbeta and 13 Jbeta primers. Sequencing used immunoSEQ multiplex PCR; TCRdb keeps in-frame clones, though not all of them. The sample has roughly 100,000 clones; about 81% are singletons. Regarding donors, all were healthy bone marrow donors. CDR3 size: 14 residues. V lost 8 bases and J lost 0, with 12 bases in between. Germline loops: CDR1 MNHEY, CDR2 SVGAGI. The sequencing input was PBMCs. This receptor was taken from a young man in good health and CMV-seronegative. This rearrangement joins TRBV6-5 to TRBJ2-3; D is perhaps TRBD2 (5 bases). CDR3 bases: TGTGCCAGCGGAGGAGGATCTAGCACAGATACGCAGTATTTT. Translation gives CASGGGSSTDTQYF.